What follows are 2 T cell receptor beta chains derived from one specimen sequenced in a study of graft-versus-host responses after intestinal transplantation. TCRdb keeps only in-frame clones here, not all; method: immunoSEQ multiplex PCR. This table holds about 54,000 clones, more than 80% found once. The sample was PBMCs, taken 650 to 690 days after intestinal transplant. These receptors originate from a human patient who received an intestinal transplant, so some T cells may come from the graft donor.

The chain is built from TRBV4-1 and TRBJ1-3; D is unresolved. This CDR3 region has 14 residues. Trimming left V 6 bases short and J 4 bases short, with 13 bases between. The germline gives CDR1 MGHRA, CDR2 YSYEKL. The DNA of the CDR3 is TGCGCCAGCAGTCGCTCCAACGGAGGAAACACCATATATTTT. The encoded protein is CASSRSNGGNTIYF.

CDR3 bases: TGCGCCAGCAGACAGGGACTAGCGGGGGGGAGCTCCTACGAGCAGTACTTC. Protein: CASRQGLAGGSSYEQYF. J is TRBJ2-7 and V is TRBV10-2, with TRBD2 identical over 16 bases. Germline V CDR1 and CDR2: WSHSY, SAAADI. The ends lost 6 bases at V and 0 bases at J; junction bases unmatched: 5. CDR3 size: 17 residues.